This TCR beta chain was sequenced for a study of identical twins. The CDR3 length is 15 residues. The V end was cut by 3 bases, the J end by 0 bases, with 12 bases between. CDR1 is MNHNS, CDR2 SASEGT, per germline. TCRdb called the 5' RACE reads again in MiXCR, with one record for every CDR3 protein. The profile shows a few hundred thousand distinct CDR3 sequences, around 8.8% of them singletons. This sample also appeared in a second study, on yellow fever vaccine responses in identical twins.

The chain couples TRBV6-1 to TRBJ2-7; weak D call: TRBD1 (6 bases). The TCR sequence derives from a woman between 18 and 29 years old in good health. The sample was memory (CD45RO+) T cells sorted from blood. The CDR3 DNA reads as TGTGCCAGCAGTGATAGAGGACAGCGCTCCTACGAGCAGTACGTC. This encodes CASSDRGQRSYEQYV.